The rows below give T cell receptor beta chains drawn from one sample of a study of preoperative IRX-2 immunotherapy in early breast cancer. Clones were read by immunoSEQ multiplex PCR, and TCRdb kept only the in-frame ones, dropping some. The sample shows about 43,000 clones, about 95% of them seen only once. The sample was tumor tissue, taken after IRX-2 immunotherapy. These receptors all come from a human donor with breast cancer. Both conserved end residues are part of each CDR3. A D gene is named only where the DNA matches it firmly.

V gene	J gene	D gene	CDR3 protein
TRBV27	TRBJ2-3	.	CASSWGRPDTQYF
TRBV28	TRBJ2-1	.	CASKGSSESSEQFF
TRBV10-3	TRBJ2-1	.	CAISESIKPAGQFF
TRBV28	TRBJ1-6	.	CASSFRHEGNFYSPLHF
TRBV5-1	TRBJ2-5	.	CASSLYQETQYF
TRBV5-6	.	.	CASSFGRLYEQYF
TRBV7-2	TRBJ2-3	TRBD2	CASKLAGGGTDTQYF
TRBV5-1	TRBJ1-1	TRBD1	CASSLTGANTEAFF
TRBV27	TRBJ2-3	TRBD2	CASSLAGTDTQYF
TRBV11-2	TRBJ2-2	.	CASSLVPGTGELFF
TRBV6-6	TRBJ1-5	.	CASSYRGANQPQHF
TRBV7-9	TRBJ2-5	.	CASSFLYTTQYQETQYF
TRBV7-9	TRBJ1-1	.	CASSLWDSLNTEAFF
TRBV19	TRBJ2-3	TRBD2	CASSRTSGTSYTDTQYF
TRBV30	TRBJ2-2	.	CAWSRAGELFF
TRBV7-7	TRBJ2-5	.	CASSLLGAGMSTQYF
TRBV27	TRBJ2-3	.	CASSPGYGRESTDTQYF